The rows below give T cell receptor beta chains drawn from one sample of a study of CD4 and CD8 cells across lung adenocarcinoma regions. In TCRdb, the PCR reads were re-called with MiXCR into one record per CDR3 protein. The table records some 14,000 distinct CDR3 sequences, around 40% of them present only once. The sequenced material came from CD4+ T cells from the center of a lung tumor. The receptors shown here come from a male donor with lung adenocarcinoma. The CD4 and CD8 labels of this study may be unreliable. CDR3s include the opening cysteine and the closing phenylalanine or tryptophan. A D gene is named only where the DNA matches it firmly. Part of the rows lack a size; the others show once, few, many or a class for expanded clones.

len	abundance	j_gene	v_gene	d_gene	CDR3aa	CDR3nt
15	.	TRBJ2-4	TRBV6-1	.	CASSEMASGGNVLNF	TGTGCCAGCAGTGAAATGGCTAGTGGGGGAAACGTTCTGAATTTC
14	.	TRBJ1-5	TRBV7-2	.	CASSGGPMLEPQHF	TGTGCCAGCAGCGGGGGGCCAATGCTTGAGCCCCAGCATTTT
15	medium-sized	TRBJ2-7	TRBV6-6	.	CASTTVAGARGEQYF	TGTGCCAGCACGACCGTGGCAGGGGCTCGTGGCGAGCAGTACTTC
15	.	TRBJ1-2	TRBV6-1	.	CASSDGRVRVYGYTF	TGTGCCAGCAGCGATGGCCGGGTTCGTGTCTATGGCTACACCTTC
14	many	TRBJ1-3	TRBV27	.	CASSLQGYGNTIYF	TGTGCCAGCAGTTTACAGGGGTACGGAAACACCATATATTTT
13	.	TRBJ2-1	TRBV7-3	.	CASSPGPNNEQFF	TGTGCCAGCAGCCCCGGGCCCAACAATGAGCAGTTCTTC
14	.	TRBJ2-2	TRBV27	.	CASSFQGFTGELFF	TGTGCCAGCAGTTTTCAGGGGTTCACCGGGGAGCTGTTTTTT
11	many	TRBJ1-4	TRBV6-1	.	CASRDTEKLFF	TGTGCCAGCAGAGATACGGAAAAACTGTTTTTT
14	.	TRBJ2-3	TRBV6-4	TRBD2	CASSVAGGTDTQYF	TGTGCCAGCAGTGTAGCGGGAGGCACAGATACGCAGTATTTT
15	medium-sized	TRBJ2-5	TRBV6-5	.	CASSYSTARQETQYF	TGTGCCAGCAGTTACTCGACGGCCAGGCAGGAGACCCAGTACTTC
14	.	TRBJ1-5	TRBV6-1	.	CASSEAGGLQPQHF	TGTGCCAGCAGTGAAGCTGGGGGGCTTCAGCCCCAGCATTTT
15	.	TRBJ2-1	TRBV3-1	TRBD1	CASSQLGTGRNEQFF	TGTGCCAGCAGCCAACTCGGGACAGGGAGGAATGAGCAGTTCTTC